This T cell receptor (beta chain) appears in the sequencing data of a study of cytotoxic CD8 clonotypes in ibrutinib-treated CLL. Overall study results and limits: Clonality went up at ibrutinib response and then declined back toward baseline at progression. Public clonotypes were seen rarely and were contracted or stable on treatment.

As regards this clone: Its specificity is unknown.

CDR1 SNHLY and CDR2 FYNNEI come from the germline V gene. This CDR3 is 13 amino acids long. V dropped 11 bases and J dropped 4; count of bases not matched to a gene: 10. TCR beta libraries used around 2 micrograms of DNA from cryopreserved PBMCs. Data came from immunoSEQ multiplex PCR; TCRdb stores just in-frame clones and leaves some out. Of some 160,000 clones listed, about four fifths are singletons. This chain connects TRBV2 to TRBJ1-2; 7 bases are a match to TRBD1. The source is a human donor with chronic lymphocytic leukemia. Specimen: PBMCs, collected after 12 months of ibrutinib treatment. The CDR3 reads CAATRGPAYGYTF. CDR3 nucleotides: TGTGCCGCAACGAGGGGGCCAGCCTATGGCTACACCTTC.